The clone carrying this T cell receptor beta chain has just one count. Its antigen is unknown. The data belong to a study of vaccination and CD4 T cells after COVID-19. Study background: Control cultures used a CEFX viral epitope pool, an HIV-1 Nef peptide pool, or no peptide.

Sequencing of DNA taken from cultured CD4+ T cells relied on the Oncomine TCR Beta short-read assay. TCRdb re-derived calls from the PCR reads in MiXCR, one entry per CDR3 protein. The sample holds some 13,000 distinct CDR3 sequences; under 75% are singletons and the top ten take 15% to 20%. Germline V lookup: CDR1 MNHNS, CDR2 SASEGT. The germline V and J ends were trimmed by 4 bases and 5 bases, with 12 bases remaining between them. The CDR3 is made up of 13 amino acids. The sample's treatment: roughly nine-day PBMC culture with coronavirus spike peptide pools or control peptides (ViraFEST assay). The sequencing sample was made of CD4+ T cells from blood, cultured in vitro. The V call is TRBV6-1, the J call TRBJ2-7, with a weak D call TRBD1 (6 bases). This clonotype was obtained from a human donor who had recovered from COVID-19. Written as DNA, the CDR3 is TGTGCCAGCAGTGCGCGCCAGGGGCACGAGCAGTACTTC. Translated: CASSARQGHEQYF.